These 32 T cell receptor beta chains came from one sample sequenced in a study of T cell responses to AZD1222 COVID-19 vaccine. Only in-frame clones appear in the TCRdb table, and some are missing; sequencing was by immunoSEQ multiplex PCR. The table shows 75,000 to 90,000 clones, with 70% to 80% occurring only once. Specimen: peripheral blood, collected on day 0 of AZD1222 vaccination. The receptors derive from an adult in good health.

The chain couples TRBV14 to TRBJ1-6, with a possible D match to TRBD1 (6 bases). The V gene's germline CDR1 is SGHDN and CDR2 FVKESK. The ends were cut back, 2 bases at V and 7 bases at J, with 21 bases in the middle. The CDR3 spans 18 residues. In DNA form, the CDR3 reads TGTGCCAGCAGCCAAAAAAGGATCGGACAGCCTTACAATTCACCCCTCCACTTT. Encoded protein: CASSQKRIGQPYNSPLHF.

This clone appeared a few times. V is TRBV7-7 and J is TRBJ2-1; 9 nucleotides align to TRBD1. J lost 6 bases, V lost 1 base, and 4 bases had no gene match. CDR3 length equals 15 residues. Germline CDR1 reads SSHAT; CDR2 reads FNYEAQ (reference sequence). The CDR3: CASSLGTGEANEQFF. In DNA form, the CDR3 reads TGTGCCAGCAGCTTAGGGACAGGGGAGGCCAATGAGCAGTTCTTC.

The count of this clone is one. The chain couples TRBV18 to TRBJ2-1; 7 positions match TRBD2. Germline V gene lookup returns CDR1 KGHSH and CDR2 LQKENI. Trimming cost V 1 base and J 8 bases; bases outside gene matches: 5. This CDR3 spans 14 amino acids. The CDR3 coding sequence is TGTGCCAGCTCACCACGGTGGGAGGGCCATGAGCAGTTCTTC. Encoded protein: CASSPRWEGHEQFF.

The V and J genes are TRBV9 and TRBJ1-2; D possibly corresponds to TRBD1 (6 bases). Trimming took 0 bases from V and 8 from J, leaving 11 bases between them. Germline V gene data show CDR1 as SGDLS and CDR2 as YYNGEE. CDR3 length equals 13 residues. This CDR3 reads CASSVGVGTGYTF. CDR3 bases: TGTGCCAGCAGCGTAGGCGTCGGGACAGGCTACACCTTC.

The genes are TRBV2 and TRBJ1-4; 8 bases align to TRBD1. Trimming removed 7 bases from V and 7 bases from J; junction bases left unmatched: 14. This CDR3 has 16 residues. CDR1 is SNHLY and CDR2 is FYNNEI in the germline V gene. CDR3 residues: CASTFHVQGGFEKLFF. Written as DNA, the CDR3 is TGTGCCAGCACCTTCCACGTACAGGGGGGTTTTGAAAAACTGTTTTTT. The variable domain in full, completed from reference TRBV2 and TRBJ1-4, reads EPEVTQTPSHQVTQMGQEVILRCVPISNHLYFYWYRQILGQKVEFLVSFYNNEISEKSEIFDDQFSVERPDGSNFTLKIRSTKLEDSAMYFCASTFHVQGGFEKLFFGSGTQLSVL.

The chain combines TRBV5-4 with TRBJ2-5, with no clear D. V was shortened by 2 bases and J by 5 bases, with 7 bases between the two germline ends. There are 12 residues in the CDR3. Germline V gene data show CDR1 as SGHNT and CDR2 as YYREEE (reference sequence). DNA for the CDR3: TGTGCCAGCAGCTTTCGACGGGAGACCCAGTACTTC. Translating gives CASSFRRETQYF.

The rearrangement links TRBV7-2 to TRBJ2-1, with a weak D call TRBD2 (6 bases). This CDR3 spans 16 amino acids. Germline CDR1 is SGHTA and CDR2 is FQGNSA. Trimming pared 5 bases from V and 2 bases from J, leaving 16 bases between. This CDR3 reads CASSPMGGGTYNEQFF. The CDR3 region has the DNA TGTGCCAGCAGCCCTATGGGGGGTGGGACCTACAATGAGCAGTTCTTC. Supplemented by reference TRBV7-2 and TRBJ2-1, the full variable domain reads GAGVSQSPSNKVTEKGKDVELRCDPISGHTALYWYRQSLGQGLEFLIYFQGNSAPDKSGLPSDRFSAERTGGSVSTLTIQRTQQEDSAVYLCASSPMGGGTYNEQFFGPGTRLTVL.

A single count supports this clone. The CDR3 DNA follows: TGTGCCAGCAGCAATCGTCCTAGCGGGGCCTACAATGAGCAGTTCTTC. This encodes CASSNRPSGAYNEQFF. The chain has TRBV21-1 and TRBJ2-1; the D call of TRBD2 is as the table states it, not checked on the DNA. TRBV21-1 is marked as a pseudogene. The CDR3 runs to 16 residues.

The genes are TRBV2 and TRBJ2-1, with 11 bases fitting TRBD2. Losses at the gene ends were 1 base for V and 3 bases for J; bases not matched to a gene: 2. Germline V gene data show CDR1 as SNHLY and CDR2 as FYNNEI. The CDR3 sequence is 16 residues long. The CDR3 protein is CASSEGGLADYNEQFF. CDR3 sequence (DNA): TGTGCCAGCAGTGAAGGGGGACTAGCGGACTACAATGAGCAGTTCTTC.

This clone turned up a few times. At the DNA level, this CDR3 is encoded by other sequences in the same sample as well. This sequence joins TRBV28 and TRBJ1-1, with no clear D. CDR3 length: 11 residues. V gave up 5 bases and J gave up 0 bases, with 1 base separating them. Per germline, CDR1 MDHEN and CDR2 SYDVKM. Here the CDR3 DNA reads TGTGCCAGCAGTGTGAACACTGAAGCTTTCTTT. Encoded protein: CASSVNTEAFF.

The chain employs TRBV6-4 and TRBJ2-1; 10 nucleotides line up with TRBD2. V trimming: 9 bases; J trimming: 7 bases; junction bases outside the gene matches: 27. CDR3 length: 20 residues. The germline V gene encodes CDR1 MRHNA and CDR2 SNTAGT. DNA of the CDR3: TGTGCCAGTCTTAAAACAAGGACTAGCGGACTCCACCCTTTAGGGAATGAGCAGTTCTTC. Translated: CASLKTRTSGLHPLGNEQFF.

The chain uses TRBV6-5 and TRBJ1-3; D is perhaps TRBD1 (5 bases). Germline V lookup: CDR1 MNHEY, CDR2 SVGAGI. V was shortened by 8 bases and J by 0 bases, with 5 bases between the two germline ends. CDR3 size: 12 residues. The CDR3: CASDSSGNTIYF. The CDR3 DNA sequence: TGTGCCAGCGACAGCTCTGGAAACACCATATATTTT.

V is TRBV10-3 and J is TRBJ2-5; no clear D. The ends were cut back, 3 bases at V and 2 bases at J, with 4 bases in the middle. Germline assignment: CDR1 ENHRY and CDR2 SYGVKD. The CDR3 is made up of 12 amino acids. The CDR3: CAISEGQETQYF. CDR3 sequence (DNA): TGTGCCATCAGTGAAGGACAAGAGACCCAGTACTTC.

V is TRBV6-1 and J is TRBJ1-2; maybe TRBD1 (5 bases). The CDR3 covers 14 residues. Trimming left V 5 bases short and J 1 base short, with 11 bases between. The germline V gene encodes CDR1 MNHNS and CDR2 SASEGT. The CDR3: CASSTGLSNYGYTF. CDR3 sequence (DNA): TGTGCCAGCAGTACGGGACTCAGTAACTATGGCTACACCTTC.

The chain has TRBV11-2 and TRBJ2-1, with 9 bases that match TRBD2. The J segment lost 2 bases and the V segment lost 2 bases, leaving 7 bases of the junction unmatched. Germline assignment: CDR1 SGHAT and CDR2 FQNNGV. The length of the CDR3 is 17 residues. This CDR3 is CASSLFARTSAYNEQFF. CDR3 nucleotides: TGTGCCAGCAGCTTATTCGCTAGGACTAGCGCCTACAATGAGCAGTTCTTC.

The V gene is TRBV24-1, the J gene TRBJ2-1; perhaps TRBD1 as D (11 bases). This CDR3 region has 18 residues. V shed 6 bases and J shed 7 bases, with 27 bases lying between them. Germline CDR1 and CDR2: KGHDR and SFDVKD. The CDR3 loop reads CATSKDRGLAGVVNEQFF. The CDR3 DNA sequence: TGTGCCACCAGTAAGGACAGGGGGCTAGCGGGAGTAGTAAATGAGCAGTTCTTC.

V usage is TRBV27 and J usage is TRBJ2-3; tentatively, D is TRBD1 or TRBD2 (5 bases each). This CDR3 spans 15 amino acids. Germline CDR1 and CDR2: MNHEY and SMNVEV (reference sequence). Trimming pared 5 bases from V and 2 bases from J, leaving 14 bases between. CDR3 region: CASSAGTVLTDTQYF. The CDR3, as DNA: TGTGCCAGCAGTGCCGGGACGGTCCTCACAGATACGCAGTATTTT.

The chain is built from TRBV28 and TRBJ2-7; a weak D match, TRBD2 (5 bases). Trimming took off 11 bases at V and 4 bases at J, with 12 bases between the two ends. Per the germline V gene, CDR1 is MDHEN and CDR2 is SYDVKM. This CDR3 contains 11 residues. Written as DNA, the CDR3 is TGTGCCGCAAGTCGGGGATACGAGCAGTACTTC. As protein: CAASRGYEQYF.

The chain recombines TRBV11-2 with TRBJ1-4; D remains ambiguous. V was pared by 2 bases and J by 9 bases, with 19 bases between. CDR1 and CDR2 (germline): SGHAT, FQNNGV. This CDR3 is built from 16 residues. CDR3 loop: CASSLQSGPQNKKLFF. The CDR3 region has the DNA TGTGCCAGCAGCTTACAGTCCGGGCCTCAAAATAAAAAACTGTTTTTT.

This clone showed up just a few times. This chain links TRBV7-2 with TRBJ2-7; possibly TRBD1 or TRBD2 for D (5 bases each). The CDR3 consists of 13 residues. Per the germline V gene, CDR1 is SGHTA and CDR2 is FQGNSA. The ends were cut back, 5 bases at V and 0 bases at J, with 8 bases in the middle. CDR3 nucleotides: TGTGCCAGCAGCCACGGGGCCTCCTACGAGCAGTACTTC. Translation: CASSHGASYEQYF.

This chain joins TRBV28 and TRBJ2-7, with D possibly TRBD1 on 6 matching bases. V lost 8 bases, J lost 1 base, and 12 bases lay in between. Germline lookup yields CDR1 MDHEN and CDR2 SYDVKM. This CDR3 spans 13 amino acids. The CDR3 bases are TGTGCCAGCTACCGACAGGAATCCTACGAGCAGTACTTC. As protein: CASYRQESYEQYF.

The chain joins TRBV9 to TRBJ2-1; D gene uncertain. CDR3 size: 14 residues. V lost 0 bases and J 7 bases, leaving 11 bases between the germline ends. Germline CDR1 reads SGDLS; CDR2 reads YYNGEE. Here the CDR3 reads CASSVGGLENEQFF. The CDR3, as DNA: TGTGCCAGCAGCGTAGGGGGTCTGGAGAATGAGCAGTTCTTC.

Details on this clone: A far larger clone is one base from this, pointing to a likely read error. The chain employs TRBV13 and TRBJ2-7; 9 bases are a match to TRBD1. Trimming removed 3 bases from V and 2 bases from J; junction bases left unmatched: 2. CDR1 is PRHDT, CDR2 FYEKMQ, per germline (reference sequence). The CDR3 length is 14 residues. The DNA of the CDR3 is TGTGCCAGCAGCTTGGGACAGGGAACCTACGAGCAGTACTTC. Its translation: CASSLGQGTYEQYF. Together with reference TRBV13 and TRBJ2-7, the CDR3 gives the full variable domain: AAGVIQSPRHLIKEKRETATLKCYPIPRHDTVYWYQQGPGQDPQFLISFYEKMQSDKGSIPDRFSAQQFSDYHSELNMSSLELGDSALYFCASSLGQGTYEQYFGPGTRLTVT.

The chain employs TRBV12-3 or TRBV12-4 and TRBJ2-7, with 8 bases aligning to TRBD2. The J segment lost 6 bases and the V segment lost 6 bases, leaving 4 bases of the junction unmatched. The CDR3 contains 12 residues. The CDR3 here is CASSPGGVEQYF. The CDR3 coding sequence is TGTGCCAGCAGCCCGGGGGGGGTCGAGCAGTACTTC.

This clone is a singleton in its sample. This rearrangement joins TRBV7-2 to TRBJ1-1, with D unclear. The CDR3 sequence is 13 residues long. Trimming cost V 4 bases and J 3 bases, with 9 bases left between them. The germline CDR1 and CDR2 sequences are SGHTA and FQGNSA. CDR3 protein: CASSSQRDTEAFF. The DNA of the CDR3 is TGTGCCAGCAGCTCCCAGAGGGACACTGAAGCTTTCTTT.

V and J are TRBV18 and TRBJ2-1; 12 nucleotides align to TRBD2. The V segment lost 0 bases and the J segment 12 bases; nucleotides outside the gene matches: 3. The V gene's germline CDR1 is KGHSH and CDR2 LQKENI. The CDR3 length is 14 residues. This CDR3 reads CASSPPTSGGGQFF. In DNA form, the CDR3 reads TGTGCCAGCTCACCACCGACTAGCGGGGGTGGGCAGTTCTTC.

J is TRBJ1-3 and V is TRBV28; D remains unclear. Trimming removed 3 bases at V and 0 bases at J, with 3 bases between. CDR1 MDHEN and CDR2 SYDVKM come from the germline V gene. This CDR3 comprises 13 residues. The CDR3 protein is CASSLFSGNTIYF. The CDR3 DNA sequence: TGTGCCAGCAGTTTGTTCTCTGGAAACACCATATATTTT.

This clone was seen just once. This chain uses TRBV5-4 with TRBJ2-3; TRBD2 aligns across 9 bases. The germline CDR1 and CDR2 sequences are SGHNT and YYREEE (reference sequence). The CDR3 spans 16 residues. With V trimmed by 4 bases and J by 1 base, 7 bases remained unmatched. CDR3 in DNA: TGTGCCAGCAGCCTACCTCCTAGCGGGGGCACAGATACGCAGTATTTT. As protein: CASSLPPSGGTDTQYF.

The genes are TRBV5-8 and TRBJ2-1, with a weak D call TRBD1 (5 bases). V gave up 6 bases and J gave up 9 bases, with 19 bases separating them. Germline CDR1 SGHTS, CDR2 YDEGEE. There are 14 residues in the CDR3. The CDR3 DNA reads TGTGCCAGCAACCTAGGGAAACCAGGGATTGAGCAGTTCTTC. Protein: CASNLGKPGIEQFF.

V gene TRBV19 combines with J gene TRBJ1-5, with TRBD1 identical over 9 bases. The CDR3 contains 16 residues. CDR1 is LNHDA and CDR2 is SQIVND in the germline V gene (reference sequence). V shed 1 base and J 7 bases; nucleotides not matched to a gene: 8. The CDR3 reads CASSIATGTGWQPQHF. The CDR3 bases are TGTGCCAGTAGTATAGCAACCGGGACAGGGTGGCAGCCCCAGCATTTT.

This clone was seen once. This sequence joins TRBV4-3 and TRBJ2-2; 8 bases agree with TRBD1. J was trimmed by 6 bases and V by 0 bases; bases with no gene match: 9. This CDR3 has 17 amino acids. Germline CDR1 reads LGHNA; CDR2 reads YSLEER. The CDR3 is CASSQDGAGGMAGELFF. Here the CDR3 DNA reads TGCGCCAGCAGCCAAGATGGGGCAGGGGGCATGGCCGGGGAGCTGTTTTTT.

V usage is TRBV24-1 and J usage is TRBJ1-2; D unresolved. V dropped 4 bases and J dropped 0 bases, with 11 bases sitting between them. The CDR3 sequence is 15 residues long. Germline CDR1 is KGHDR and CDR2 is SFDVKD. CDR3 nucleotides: TGTGCCACCAGTGACTCCACCGTACCTAACTATGGCTACACCTTC. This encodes CATSDSTVPNYGYTF.